The sequence of this TCR beta chain was determined in a study of T-cell memory formation after mild COVID-19. A single record per CDR3 protein comes from TCRdb applying MiXCR to the 5' RACE reads. Of under 300,000 distinct CDR3 sequences listed, 16% were seen once; the top ten hold roughly 20%. The study, taken as a whole, reports: Contracting CD4+ clones lay largely in CM and EM, with CD8+ ones residing in EMRA.

This clonotype has a handful of counts. Its matching antigen is unknown. The V gene lost 4 bases and the J gene lost 1 base, with 15 bases spanning the gap. Per the germline V gene, CDR1 is SGDLS and CDR2 is YYNGEE. The CDR3 is 16 amino acids. The J gene is TRBJ1-5, the V gene TRBV9, with a possible D match to TRBD1 (6 bases). Sequencing was performed on PBMCs or a T cell subset sorted from them (not recorded which). The sequence derives from a man aged 18 to 29 who had mild COVID-19 (a few samples of this study predate the infection). Cell type and time point are not known. The CDR3 spells CASSPGVGASNQPQHF. The CDR3 DNA sequence: TGTGCCAGCAGCCCGGGGGTGGGGGCCAGCAATCAGCCCCAGCATTTT.